Listed here are 11 T cell receptor beta chains from one sample, sequenced in a study of cytomegalovirus exposure and HLA in healthy donors. With 60 Vbeta and 13 Jbeta primers, the PCR was carried out. TCRdb's copy holds only in-frame clones and misses some; the assay was immunoSEQ multiplex PCR. The profile covers fewer than 150,000 clones, with 80% appearing a single time and around 5% taken by the ten largest. Material for sequencing was PBMCs. These receptors all stem from a male donor in good health and CMV-seronegative.

This chain connects TRBV10-3 to TRBJ1-2, with D perhaps matching TRBD1 (5 bases). This CDR3 spans 12 amino acids. The V gene's germline CDR1 is ENHRY and CDR2 SYGVKD. V lost 8 bases, J lost 7 bases, and 14 bases lay in between. The CDR3 DNA is TGTGCCATCCGTTTCGCGGGGGGTGGCTACACCTTC. Translating gives CAIRFAGGGYTF.

The chain links TRBV7-6 to TRBJ1-1, with TRBD1 as a possible D gene (6 bases). V lost 4 bases to trimming and J lost 8 bases, with 11 bases between them. Germline CDR1 reads SGHVS; CDR2 reads FNYEAQ. This CDR3 has 12 amino acids. The CDR3 reads CASSSGTSEAFF. CDR3 sequence (DNA): TGTGCCAGCAGCTCTGGGACATCAGAAGCTTTCTTT.

The chain links TRBV11-2 to TRBJ2-5; weak D call: TRBD1 (6 bases). The CDR3 sequence is 14 residues long. The germline V gene encodes CDR1 SGHAT and CDR2 FQNNGV. Trimming left V 1 base short and J 2 bases short, with 8 bases between. The CDR3 loop is CASSLVQGQETQYF. The CDR3 DNA sequence: TGTGCCAGCAGCTTAGTACAGGGTCAAGAGACCCAGTACTTC.

For this clone: Without the conserved terminal phenylalanine or tryptophan, this CDR3 likely stems from a read error. This chain uses TRBV6-1 with TRBJ1-2, with D perhaps matching TRBD1 (5 bases). CDR1 and CDR2 from the germline V gene are MNHNS and SASEGT. V was trimmed by 2 bases and J by 4 bases, leaving 14 bases between them. The CDR3 has 15 residues. CDR3 coding DNA: TGTGCCAGCAGTGAATTCCCTCGGGGGGTCTATGGCTACACCCTC. Its translation is CASSEFPRGVYGYTL.

This sequence joins TRBV7-9 and TRBJ1-2; 9 nucleotides agree with TRBD1. The CDR3 totals 15 residues. CDR1 and CDR2 (germline): SEHNR, FQNEAQ (reference sequence). V lost 5 bases to trimming and J lost 3 bases; unmatched junction nucleotides: 7. In DNA form, the CDR3 reads TGTGCCAGCAGCGTCTTACAGGGGGCGGACTATGGCTACACCTTC. Protein sequence: CASSVLQGADYGYTF.

The V and J genes are TRBV28 and TRBJ1-1; D perhaps matches TRBD1 (5 bases). This CDR3 comprises 14 residues. V lost 9 bases and J lost 1, with 15 bases in between. Germline V gives CDR1 MDHEN, CDR2 SYDVKM. In DNA, the CDR3 is TGTGCCAGTAGTCTACAGGCCCCGAACACTGAAGCTTTCTTT. Residues: CASSLQAPNTEAFF. Filled out from reference TRBV28 and TRBJ1-1, the complete variable domain reads DVKVTQSSRYLVKRTGEKVFLECVQDMDHENMFWYRQDPGLGLRLIYFSYDVKMKEKGDIPEGYSVSREKKERFSLILESASTNQTSMYLCASSLQAPNTEAFFGQGTRLTVV.

This chain connects TRBV2 to TRBJ2-5, with 10 nucleotides matching TRBD1. The CDR3 contains 14 residues. The trim removed 4 bases at V and 6 bases at J, leaving 5 bases unmatched. Per the germline V gene, CDR1 is SNHLY and CDR2 is FYNNEI. The CDR3 region has the DNA TGTGCCAGCAGTGGACAGGGGGCCGAGAAGACCCAGTACTTC. It is translated as CASSGQGAEKTQYF.

This chain uses TRBV6-5 with TRBJ1-2; D not resolved. The CDR3 runs 16 residues. V was trimmed by 3 bases and J by 6 bases, leaving 20 bases between them. Germline CDR1 reads MNHEY; CDR2 reads SVGAGI. CDR3 nucleotides: TGTGCCAGCAGTTATAGGCGGGAGCCCAATTTAAATGGCTACACCTTC. Translating gives CASSYRREPNLNGYTF.

The chain uses TRBV10-3 and TRBJ1-2; D may be TRBD1 (6 bases). The CDR3 covers 15 residues. Trimming pared 6 bases from V and 0 bases from J, leaving 14 bases between. Per germline, CDR1 ENHRY and CDR2 SYGVKD. CDR3 region: CAISDRDKTNYGYTF. Written as DNA, the CDR3 is TGTGCCATCAGCGATCGGGACAAAACTAACTATGGCTACACCTTC.

In the case of this clone: Sequence at one end of the junction differs from germline and may be a read error. This chain connects TRBV2 to TRBJ1-3; weak D call: TRBD1 (5 bases). Germline loops: CDR1 SNHLY, CDR2 FYNNEI. This CDR3 is 14 amino acids long. CDR3 loop: CASSAQGSGNAIYF. CDR3 DNA: TGTGCCAGCAGTGCTCAGGGCTCTGGAAACGCCATATATTTT.

Points on this clone: Within the sample, other DNA sequences also encode this same CDR3. This rearrangement joins TRBV30 to TRBJ1-5; D not certain. Germline CDR1 GTSNPN, CDR2 SVGIG (reference sequence). This CDR3 region has 13 residues. V shed 2 bases and J shed 0 bases, with 5 bases lying between them. CDR3 loop: CAWSRDSNQPQHF. Here the CDR3 DNA reads TGTGCCTGGAGTCGCGATAGCAATCAGCCCCAGCATTTT.